This TCR beta chain came from a study of cytomegalovirus exposure and HLA in healthy donors. A remark on this clone: Its antigen is unidentified.

This CDR3 has 14 amino acids. In germline, CDR1 is SGHNT, CDR2 YYREEE (reference sequence). V lost 0 bases to trimming and J lost 9 bases, with 13 bases between them. The study ran its PCR with 60 Vbeta and 13 Jbeta primers. Data came from immunoSEQ multiplex PCR; TCRdb stores just in-frame clones and leaves some out. The table shows approximately 93,000 clones, with about 66% occurring only once. Study-level results: Later analysis showed TCR association rates varying by HLA locus, highest for DRB1 and lowest for HLA-C. Despite most TCR sequences being rare, some public TCRs occurred in many donors.

The chain is built from TRBV5-4 and TRBJ2-1; possible D gene TRBD2, 5 bases. The receptor was derived from a boy aged 5-17 years in good health and CMV-seropositive. Sequenced input: PBMCs. CDR3 bases: TGTGCCAGCAGCTTGGGTCCGGCTAGCCGTGAGCAGTTCTTC. Translation gives CASSLGPASREQFF.